The TCR beta chain under discussion was sequenced for a study of T cells in Graves' hyperthyroidism and ophthalmopathy. Germline V gene sequence: CDR1 SGDLS, CDR2 YYNGEE. V dropped 4 bases and J dropped 6 bases, with 10 bases sitting between them. This CDR3 is 13 amino acids long. About this clonotype itself: Its antigen is undetermined.

Amplification of TCR beta CDR3 regions used RNA as the template. When the TCR CDR3 underwent first-round RT-PCR, the HTBI primer set was used. From the multiplex PCR reads, TCRdb called clonotypes with MiXCR, one entry per CDR3 protein. Among 350,000 to 400,000 distinct CDR3 sequences listed, around 14% were seen once. General study points: Before onset, by a median of approximately 6.8 months, the model predicted ophthalmopathy.

This chain connects TRBV9 to TRBJ2-2; D uncertain. The sequence was obtained from a woman aged 25 to 39 with Graves' hyperthyroidism. Sample: blood. The DNA for the CDR3 is TGTGCCAGCAGCCCCAGCCCCTCCGGGGAGCTGTTTTTT. Protein sequence: CASSPSPSGELFF.